Listed here are 12 T cell receptor beta chains from one sample, sequenced in a study of response to subunit inactivated influenza vaccine. One entry per CDR3 protein results from TCRdb running MiXCR on the RT-PCR reads. The sample comprises about 480,000 distinct CDR3 sequences, roughly 23% of which are singletons, and 1.5% to 2% rests with the top ten. The specimen was CD4+ T cells sorted from PBMCs, collected less than 6 days after vaccination. The origin of the receptors is a man between 50 and 59 years old who received an inactivated influenza vaccine.

This clonotype occurred a few times. The V call is TRBV7-3, the J call TRBJ1-1; D remains unclear. With 5 bases removed from V and 4 bases from J, the gap between germline ends came to 14 bases. In germline, CDR1 is SGHTA, CDR2 FQGTGA. CDR3 length: 14 residues. CDR3 amino acids: CASSHGPGSTEAFF. The CDR3 bases are TGTGCCAGCAGCCACGGGCCCGGGAGCACTGAAGCTTTCTTT. Based on the CDR3 plus reference TRBV7-3 and TRBJ1-1, the full variable domain is GAGVSQTPSNKVTEKGKYVELRCDPISGHTALYWYRQSLGQGPEFLIYFQGTGAADDSGLPNDRFFAVRPEGSVSTLKIQRTERGDSAVYLCASSHGPGSTEAFFGQGTRLTVV.

CDR3 in DNA: TGTGCCAGCCGTTGGTCTGCGGGGGGGCGGCAAGAGACCCAGTACTTC. Residues: CASRWSAGGRQETQYF. V gene TRBV7-2 combines with J gene TRBJ2-5; 9 positions agree with TRBD2. Losses at the gene ends were 8 bases for V and 2 bases for J; bases not matched to a gene: 12. The germline gives CDR1 SGHTA, CDR2 FQGNSA. The CDR3 is made up of 16 amino acids. Variable domain in full (rest from reference TRBV7-2 and TRBJ2-5): GAGVSQSPSNKVTEKGKDVELRCDPISGHTALYWYRQSLGQGLEFLIYFQGNSAPDKSGLPSDRFSAERTGGSVSTLTIQRTQQEDSAVYLCASRWSAGGRQETQYFGPGTRLLVL.

The rearrangement joins TRBV20-1 to TRBJ2-1, with 12 bases fitting TRBD2. This CDR3 has 14 amino acids. V dropped 3 bases and J dropped 10; count of bases not matched to a gene: 7. Looked up from germline, CDR1 is DFQATT and CDR2 is SNEGSKA (reference sequence). CDR3 loop: CSASLAGGTKEQFF. CDR3 bases: TGCAGTGCTAGTCTAGCGGGGGGGACGAAGGAGCAGTTCTTC.

This clonotype was seen more than once but under ten times. The chain links TRBV20-1 to TRBJ2-5, with 8 bases fitting TRBD2. The CDR3 loop spans 14 amino acids. Trimming at V came to 8 bases and at J to 3 bases, leaving 11 bases not matched to a gene. Germline values: CDR1 DFQATT, CDR2 SNEGSKA (reference sequence). CDR3 DNA: TGCAGTACAAGGGAGAGCGGGGGAAAAGAGACCCAGTACTTC. Amino acid sequence: CSTRESGGKETQYF.

In its sample, this clonotype was seen many times. The chain recombines TRBV29-1 with TRBJ2-1, with 14 nucleotides matching TRBD2. With 6 bases clipped from V and 2 bases from J, the junction kept 3 bases outside the gene matches. The CDR3 consists of 15 residues. Germline loops: CDR1 SQVTM, CDR2 ANQGSEA. CDR3 sequence reads: CSVVGLAGAYNEQFF. CDR3 nucleotides: TGCAGCGTGGTGGGACTAGCGGGAGCCTACAATGAGCAGTTCTTC.

In its sample, this clonotype was seen many times. The V gene is TRBV20-1, the J gene TRBJ2-7; 8 bases are shared with TRBD1. The CDR3 runs 12 residues. The V gene's germline CDR1 is DFQATT and CDR2 SNEGSKA (reference sequence). CDR3 loop: CSVQGEVYEQYF. In DNA, the CDR3 is TGCAGCGTACAGGGGGAGGTATACGAGCAGTACTTC.

This clonotype has a handful of counts. The chain couples TRBV6-5 to TRBJ2-2; the D gene is possibly TRBD2 (5 bases). Between the trimmed V and J ends, which lost 2 bases and 0 bases, there was a span of 7 bases. CDR3 length: 15 amino acids. Germline CDR1 reads MNHEY; CDR2 reads SVGAGI. CDR3 in amino acids: CASSYTSPNTGELFF. The CDR3 DNA reads TGTGCCAGCAGTTACACTAGTCCGAACACCGGGGAGCTGTTTTTT.

In this sample, this clonotype turned up a few times. The CDR3 coding sequence is TGCGCCAGCAACGTCGGCAGCAGGGAGACCCAGTACTTC. Translating it yields CASNVGSRETQYF. J is TRBJ2-5 and V is TRBV10-2; no reliable D call. Germline assignment: CDR1 WSHSY and CDR2 SAAADI. The CDR3 contains 13 residues. V lost 7 bases and J lost 5, with 14 bases in between.

The CDR3 reads CSVEGTGFYEQYF. In nucleotides, the CDR3 is TGCAGCGTTGAAGGGACAGGGTTCTACGAGCAGTACTTC. This chain uses TRBV29-1 with TRBJ2-7; 8 bases line up with TRBD1. V shed 1 base, J shed 3 bases, and the junction held 2 bases outside the gene matches. The CDR3 covers 13 residues. Looked up from germline, CDR1 is SQVTM and CDR2 is ANQGSEA.

This clonotype was seen a few times. The V call is TRBV29-1, the J call TRBJ2-3, with D unresolved. This CDR3 is built from 13 residues. Germline V lookup: CDR1 SQVTM, CDR2 ANQGSEA. The V end lost 4 bases, the J end lost 2 bases, and 10 bases lay between the germline ends. For the CDR3, the DNA is TGCAGCGTTGCAATGCTGCTCACAGATACGCAGTATTTT. Residues: CSVAMLLTDTQYF.

This chain connects TRBV6-1 to TRBJ1-2; unclear D gene. The V gene's germline CDR1 is MNHNS and CDR2 SASEGT. This CDR3 has 17 residues. Between the trimmed V and J ends, which lost 5 bases and 2 bases, there was a span of 21 bases. The CDR3 region is CASSPSTRFSSNYGYTF. The CDR3 bases are TGTGCCAGCAGTCCATCGACCCGCTTTTCCTCCAACTATGGCTACACCTTC.

There are many counts of this clonotype. CDR3 nucleotides: TGCAGCGCCGGACAGGGAACGACCTACGAGCAGTACTTC. Translating it yields CSAGQGTTYEQYF. The rearrangement joins TRBV29-1 to TRBJ2-7; 8 bases match TRBD1. V shed 7 bases and J 2 bases; nucleotides not matched to a gene: 7. The CDR3 has 13 amino acids. Germline values: CDR1 SQVTM, CDR2 ANQGSEA.